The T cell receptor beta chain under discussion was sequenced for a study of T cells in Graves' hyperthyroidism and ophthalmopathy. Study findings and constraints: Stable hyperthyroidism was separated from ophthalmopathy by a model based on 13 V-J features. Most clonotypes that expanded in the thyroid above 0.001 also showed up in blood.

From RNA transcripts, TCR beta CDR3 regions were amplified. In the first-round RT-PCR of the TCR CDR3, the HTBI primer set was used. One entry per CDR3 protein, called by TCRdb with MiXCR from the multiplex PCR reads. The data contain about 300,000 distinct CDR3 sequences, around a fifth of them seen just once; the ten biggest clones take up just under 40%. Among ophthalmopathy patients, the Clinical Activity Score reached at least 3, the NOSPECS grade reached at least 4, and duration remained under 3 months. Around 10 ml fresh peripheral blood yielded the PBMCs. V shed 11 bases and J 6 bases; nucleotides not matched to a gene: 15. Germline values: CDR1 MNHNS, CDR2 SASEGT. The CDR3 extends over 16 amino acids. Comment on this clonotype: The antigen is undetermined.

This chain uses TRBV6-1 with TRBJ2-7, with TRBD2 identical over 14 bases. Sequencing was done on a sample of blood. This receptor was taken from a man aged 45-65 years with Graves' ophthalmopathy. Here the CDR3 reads CASRVYGTSGSVEQYF. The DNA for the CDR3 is TGTGCCTCCAGGGTGTACGGGACTAGCGGGAGTGTCGAGCAGTACTTC.